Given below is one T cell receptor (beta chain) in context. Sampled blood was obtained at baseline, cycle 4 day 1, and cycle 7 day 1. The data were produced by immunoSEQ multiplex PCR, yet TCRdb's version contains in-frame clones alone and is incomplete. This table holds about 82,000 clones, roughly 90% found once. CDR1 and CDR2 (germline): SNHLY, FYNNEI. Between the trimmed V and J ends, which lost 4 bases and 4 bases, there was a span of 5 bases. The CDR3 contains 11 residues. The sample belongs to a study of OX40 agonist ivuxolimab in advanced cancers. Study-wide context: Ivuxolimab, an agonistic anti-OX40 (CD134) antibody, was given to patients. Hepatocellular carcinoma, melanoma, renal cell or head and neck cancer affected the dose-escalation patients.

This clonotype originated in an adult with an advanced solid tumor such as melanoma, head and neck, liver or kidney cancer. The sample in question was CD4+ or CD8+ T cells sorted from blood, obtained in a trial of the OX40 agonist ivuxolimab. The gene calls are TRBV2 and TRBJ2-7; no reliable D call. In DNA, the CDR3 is TGTGCCAGCAGTGGTTTGTACGAGCAGTACTTC. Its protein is CASSGLYEQYF.